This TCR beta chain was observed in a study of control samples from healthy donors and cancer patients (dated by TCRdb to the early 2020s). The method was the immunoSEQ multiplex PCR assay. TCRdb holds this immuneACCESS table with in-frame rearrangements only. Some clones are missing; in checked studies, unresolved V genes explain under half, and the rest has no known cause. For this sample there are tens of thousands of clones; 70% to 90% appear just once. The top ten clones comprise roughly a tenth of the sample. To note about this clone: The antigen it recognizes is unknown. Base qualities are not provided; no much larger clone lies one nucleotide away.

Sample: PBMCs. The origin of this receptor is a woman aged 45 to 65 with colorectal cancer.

CDR3 loop: CASSPRPAGDSDTQYF. In nucleotides, the sequence is TGTGCCAGCTCACCAAGGCCAGCGGGTGATTCAGATACGCAGTATTTT. Here the chain combines TRBV18 and TRBJ2-3, with a tentative D gene TRBD2 over 6 matching bases. Per the germline V gene, KGHSH is the CDR1 and LQKENI is the CDR2. Between the V and J ends, shortened by 2 bases and 4 bases respectively, the junction contains 16 bases. The CDR3, from cysteine to phenylalanine, totals 16 residues. Only the CDR3 region is kept as DNA, spanning 48 bases read in frame from base 1.